This TCR beta chain was captured by sequencing in a study of cytomegalovirus exposure and HLA in healthy donors. Regarding the study as a whole: Prediction of most subjects' HLA-A and HLA-B alleles by TCR beta sequences was reportedly accurate. Under in vitro conditions, a few CMV-associated chains were confirmed as specific for CMV antigens.

Details on this clone: Its cognate antigen is unknown.

The primer mix had 60 Vbeta and 13 Jbeta primers. Produced via immunoSEQ multiplex PCR; TCRdb's table is partial and in-frame only. The data show some 140,000 clones, approximately 75% seen once. The CDR3 has 15 residues. V was shortened by 7 bases and J by 1 base, with 16 bases between the two germline ends. Per the germline V gene, CDR1 is LNHDA and CDR2 is SQIVND (reference sequence). This TCR was recovered from a man younger than 35 in good health and CMV-seronegative. Sequencing was performed on PBMCs. This sequence joins TRBV19 and TRBJ1-1; D gene ambiguous. CDR3 amino acids: CASKPLQSANTEAFF. CDR3 in DNA: TGTGCCAGTAAGCCACTTCAGAGCGCGAACACTGAAGCTTTCTTT.